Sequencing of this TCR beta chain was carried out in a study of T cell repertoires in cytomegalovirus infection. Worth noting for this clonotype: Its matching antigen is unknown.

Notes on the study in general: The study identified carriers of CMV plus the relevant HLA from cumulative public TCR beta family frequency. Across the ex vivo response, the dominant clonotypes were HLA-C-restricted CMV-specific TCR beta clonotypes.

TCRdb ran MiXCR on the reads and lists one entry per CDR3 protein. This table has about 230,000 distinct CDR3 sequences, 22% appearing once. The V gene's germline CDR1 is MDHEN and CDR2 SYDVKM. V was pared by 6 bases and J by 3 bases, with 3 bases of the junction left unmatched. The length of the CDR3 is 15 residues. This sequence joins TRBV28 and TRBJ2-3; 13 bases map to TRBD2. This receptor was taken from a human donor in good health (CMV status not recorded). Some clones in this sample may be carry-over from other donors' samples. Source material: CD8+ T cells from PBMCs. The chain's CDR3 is CASRLAGGRTDTQYF. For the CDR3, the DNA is TGTGCCAGCAGACTAGCGGGGGGGCGAACAGATACGCAGTATTTT.